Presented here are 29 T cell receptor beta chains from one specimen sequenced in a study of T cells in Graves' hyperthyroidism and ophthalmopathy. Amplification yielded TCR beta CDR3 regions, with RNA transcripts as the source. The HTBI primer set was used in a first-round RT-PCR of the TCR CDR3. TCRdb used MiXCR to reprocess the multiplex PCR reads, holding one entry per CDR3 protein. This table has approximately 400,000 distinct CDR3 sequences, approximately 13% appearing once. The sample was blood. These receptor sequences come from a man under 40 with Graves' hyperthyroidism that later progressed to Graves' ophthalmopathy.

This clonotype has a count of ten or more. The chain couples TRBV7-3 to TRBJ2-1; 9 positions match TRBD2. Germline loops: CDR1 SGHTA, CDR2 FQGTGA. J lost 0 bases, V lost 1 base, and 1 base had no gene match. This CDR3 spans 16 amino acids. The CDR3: CASSLRLAVSYNEQFF. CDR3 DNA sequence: TGTGCCAGCAGCTTAAGACTAGCGGTCTCCTACAATGAGCAGTTCTTC.

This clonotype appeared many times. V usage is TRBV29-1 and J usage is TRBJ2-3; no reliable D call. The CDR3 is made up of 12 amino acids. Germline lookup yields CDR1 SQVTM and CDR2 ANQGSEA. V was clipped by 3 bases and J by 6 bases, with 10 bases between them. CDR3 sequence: CSVEYPTDTQYF. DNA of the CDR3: TGCAGCGTTGAGTACCCTACGGATACGCAGTATTTT.

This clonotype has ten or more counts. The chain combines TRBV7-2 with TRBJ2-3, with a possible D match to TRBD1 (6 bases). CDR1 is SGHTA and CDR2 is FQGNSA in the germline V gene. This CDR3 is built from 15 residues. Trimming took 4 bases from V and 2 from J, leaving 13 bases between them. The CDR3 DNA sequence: TGTGCCAGCAGCTCCCCGGGACATACCACAGATACGCAGTATTTT. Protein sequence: CASSSPGHTTDTQYF.

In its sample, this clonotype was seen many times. CDR3 in amino acids: CASSLGRAGGIGYTF. CDR3 in DNA: TGTGCCAGCAGTTTGGGGCGGGCAGGGGGCATTGGCTACACCTTC. This rearrangement joins TRBV28 to TRBJ1-2, with 8 bases identical to TRBD1. The CDR3 length is 15 residues. Germline CDR1 and CDR2: MDHEN and SYDVKM. The ends lost 3 bases at V and 7 bases at J; junction bases unmatched: 10.

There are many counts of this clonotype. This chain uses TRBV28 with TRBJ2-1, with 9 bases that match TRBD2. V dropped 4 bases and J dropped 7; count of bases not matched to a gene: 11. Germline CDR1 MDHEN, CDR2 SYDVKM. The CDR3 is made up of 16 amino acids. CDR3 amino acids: CASSSAASGASNEQFF. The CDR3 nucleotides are TGTGCCAGCAGTTCCGCGGCTAGCGGGGCTTCTAATGAGCAGTTCTTC. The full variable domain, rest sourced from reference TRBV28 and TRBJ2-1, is DVKVTQSSRYLVKRTGEKVFLECVQDMDHENMFWYRQDPGLGLRLIYFSYDVKMKEKGDIPEGYSVSREKKERFSLILESASTNQTSMYLCASSSAASGASNEQFFGPGTRLTVL.

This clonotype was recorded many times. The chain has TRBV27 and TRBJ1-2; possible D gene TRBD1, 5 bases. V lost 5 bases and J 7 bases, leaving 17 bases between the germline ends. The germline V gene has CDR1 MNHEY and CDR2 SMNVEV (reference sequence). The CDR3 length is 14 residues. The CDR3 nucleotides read TGTGCCAGCAGTACCGGGACCGCCAAATTTGGCTACACCTTC. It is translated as CASSTGTAKFGYTF.

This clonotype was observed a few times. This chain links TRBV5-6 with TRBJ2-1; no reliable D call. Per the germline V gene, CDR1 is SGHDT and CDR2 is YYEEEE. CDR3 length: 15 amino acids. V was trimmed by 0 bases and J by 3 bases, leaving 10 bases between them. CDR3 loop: CASSLGQEYYNEQFF. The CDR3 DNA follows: TGTGCCAGCAGCTTGGGGCAGGAGTACTACAATGAGCAGTTCTTC.

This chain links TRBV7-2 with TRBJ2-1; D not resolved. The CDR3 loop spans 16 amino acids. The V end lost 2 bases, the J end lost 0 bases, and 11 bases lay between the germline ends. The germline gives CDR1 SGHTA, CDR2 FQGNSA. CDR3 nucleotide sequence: TGTGCCAGCAGCTTAAAAGGTCCACACTCCTACAATGAGCAGTTCTTC. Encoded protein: CASSLKGPHSYNEQFF.

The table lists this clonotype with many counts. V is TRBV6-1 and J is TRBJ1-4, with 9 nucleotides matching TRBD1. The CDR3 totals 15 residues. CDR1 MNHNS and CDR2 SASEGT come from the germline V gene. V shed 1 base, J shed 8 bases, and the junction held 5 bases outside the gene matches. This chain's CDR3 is CASSEGTGVLEKLFF. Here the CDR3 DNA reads TGTGCCAGCAGTGAAGGGACAGGGGTTCTGGAAAAACTGTTTTTT.

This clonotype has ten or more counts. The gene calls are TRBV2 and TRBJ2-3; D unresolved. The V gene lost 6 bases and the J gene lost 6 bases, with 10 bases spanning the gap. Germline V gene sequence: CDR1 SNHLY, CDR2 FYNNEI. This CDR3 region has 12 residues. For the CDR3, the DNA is TGTGCCAGCAGGATGGCATCGGATACGCAGTATTTT. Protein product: CASRMASDTQYF.

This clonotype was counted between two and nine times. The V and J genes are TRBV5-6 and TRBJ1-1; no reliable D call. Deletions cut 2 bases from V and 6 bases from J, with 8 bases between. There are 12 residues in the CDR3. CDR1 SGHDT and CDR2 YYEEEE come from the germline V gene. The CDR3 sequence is CASSFSGSEAFF. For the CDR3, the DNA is TGTGCCAGCAGCTTCTCGGGATCTGAAGCTTTCTTT.

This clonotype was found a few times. Written as DNA, the CDR3 is TGTGCCAGCAGTTACGAACAGCCCTCTGGCACAGATACGCAGTATTTT. As protein: CASSYEQPSGTDTQYF. This chain joins TRBV6-5 and TRBJ2-3; D unclear. V dropped 2 bases and J dropped 1 base, with 13 bases sitting between them. The CDR3 contains 16 residues. Germline V lookup: CDR1 MNHEY, CDR2 SVGAGI.

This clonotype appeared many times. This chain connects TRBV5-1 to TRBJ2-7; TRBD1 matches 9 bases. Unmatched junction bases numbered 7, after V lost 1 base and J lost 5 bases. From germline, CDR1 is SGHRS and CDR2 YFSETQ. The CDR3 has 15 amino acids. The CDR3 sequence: CASSLMGTGTNEQYF. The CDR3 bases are TGCGCCAGCAGCTTGATGGGGACAGGGACCAACGAGCAGTACTTC.

CDR3 region: CASSPSSIDTGELFF. The CDR3 nucleotides are TGTGCCAGCAGCCCAAGTTCGATCGACACCGGGGAGCTGTTTTTT. This chain joins TRBV3-1 and TRBJ2-2; D is uncertain. The CDR3 runs 15 residues. V shed 4 bases and J shed 3 bases, with 12 bases lying between them. Germline V gene data show CDR1 as LGHDT and CDR2 as YNNKEL (reference sequence). Variable domain in full (rest from reference TRBV3-1 and TRBJ2-2): DTAVSQTPKYLVTQMGNDKSIKCEQNLGHDTMYWYKQDSKKFLKIMFSYNNKELIINETVPNRFSPKSPDKAHLNLHINSLELGDSAVYFCASSPSSIDTGELFFGEGSRLTVL.

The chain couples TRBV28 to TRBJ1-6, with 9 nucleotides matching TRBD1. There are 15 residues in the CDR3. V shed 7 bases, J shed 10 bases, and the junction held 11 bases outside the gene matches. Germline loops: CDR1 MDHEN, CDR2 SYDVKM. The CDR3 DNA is TGTGCCAGCACTTTCCGGGACAGGGCCCGGTCACCCCTCCACTTT. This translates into CASTFRDRARSPLHF.

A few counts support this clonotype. CDR3 amino acids: CAGSYGSTDTQYF. The CDR3 nucleotides read TGTGCCGGAAGTTATGGAAGCACAGATACGCAGTATTTT. This chain links TRBV7-8 with TRBJ2-3, with no clear D. CDR1 and CDR2 (germline): SGHVS, FQNEAQ. The CDR3 consists of 13 residues. Between the trimmed V and J ends, which lost 11 bases and 0 bases, there was a span of 12 bases.

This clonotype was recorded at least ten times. The CDR3 nucleotides read TGTGCCAGCAGACCCGGGACAGGGAGACAAGAGACCCAGTACTTC. Translating gives CASRPGTGRQETQYF. The genes are TRBV6-1 and TRBJ2-5, with 9 bases matching TRBD1. CDR1 and CDR2 from the germline V gene are MNHNS and SASEGT. The ends lost 6 bases at V and 2 bases at J; junction bases unmatched: 7. The CDR3 length is 15 residues.

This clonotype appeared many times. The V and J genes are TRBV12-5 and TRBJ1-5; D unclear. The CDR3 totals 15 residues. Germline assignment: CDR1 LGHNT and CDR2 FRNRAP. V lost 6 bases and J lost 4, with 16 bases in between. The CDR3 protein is CASGLAPLLNQPQHF. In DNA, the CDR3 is TGTGCTAGTGGGTTAGCCCCCCTTTTAAATCAGCCCCAGCATTTT.

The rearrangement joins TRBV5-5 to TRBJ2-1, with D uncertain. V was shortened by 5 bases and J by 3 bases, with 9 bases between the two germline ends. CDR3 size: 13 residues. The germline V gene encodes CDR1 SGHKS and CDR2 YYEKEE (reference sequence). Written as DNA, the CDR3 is TGTGCCAGCAGTACCGACATCTACAATGAGCAGTTCTTC. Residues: CASSTDIYNEQFF.

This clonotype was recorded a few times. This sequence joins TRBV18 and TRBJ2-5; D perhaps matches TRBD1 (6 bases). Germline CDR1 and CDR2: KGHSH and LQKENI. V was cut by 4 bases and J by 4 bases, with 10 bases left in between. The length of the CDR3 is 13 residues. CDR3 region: CASSRRTVETQYF. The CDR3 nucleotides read TGTGCCAGCTCACGGCGGACAGTAGAGACCCAGTACTTC. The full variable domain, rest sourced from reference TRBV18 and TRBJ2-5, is NAGVMQNPRHLVRRRGQEARLRCSPMKGHSHVYWYRQLPEEGLKFMVYLQKENIIDESGMPKERFSAEFPKEGPSILRIQQVVRGDSAAYFCASSRRTVETQYFGPGTRLLVL.

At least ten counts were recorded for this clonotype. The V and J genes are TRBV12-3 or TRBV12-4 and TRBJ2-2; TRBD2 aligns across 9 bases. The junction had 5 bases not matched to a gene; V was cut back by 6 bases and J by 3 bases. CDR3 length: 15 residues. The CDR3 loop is CASRLRGGDTGELFF. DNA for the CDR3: TGTGCCAGCAGGTTGCGGGGGGGCGACACCGGGGAGCTGTTTTTT.

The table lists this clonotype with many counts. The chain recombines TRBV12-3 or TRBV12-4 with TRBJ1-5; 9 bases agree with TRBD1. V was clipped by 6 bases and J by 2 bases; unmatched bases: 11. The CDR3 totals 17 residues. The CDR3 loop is CASSLLNTGGGNQPQHF. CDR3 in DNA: TGTGCCAGCAGCCTCCTGAATACAGGGGGCGGCAATCAGCCCCAGCATTTT.

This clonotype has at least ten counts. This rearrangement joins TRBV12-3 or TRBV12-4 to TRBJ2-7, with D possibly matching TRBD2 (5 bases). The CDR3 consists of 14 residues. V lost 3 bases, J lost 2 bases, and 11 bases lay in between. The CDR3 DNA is TGTGCCAGCAGTTTGTCCGGGGTGCCCTACGAGCAGTACTTC. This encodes CASSLSGVPYEQYF.

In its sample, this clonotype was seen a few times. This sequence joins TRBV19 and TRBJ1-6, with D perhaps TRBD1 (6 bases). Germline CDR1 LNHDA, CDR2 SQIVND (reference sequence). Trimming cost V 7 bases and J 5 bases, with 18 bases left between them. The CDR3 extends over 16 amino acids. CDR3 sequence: CASKRTAQLDNSPLHF. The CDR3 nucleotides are TGTGCCAGTAAAAGGACAGCACAACTTGATAATTCACCCCTCCACTTT.

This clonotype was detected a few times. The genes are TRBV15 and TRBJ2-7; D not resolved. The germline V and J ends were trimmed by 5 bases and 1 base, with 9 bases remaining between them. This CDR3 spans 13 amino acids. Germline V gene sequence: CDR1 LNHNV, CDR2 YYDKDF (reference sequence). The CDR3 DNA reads TGTGCCACCAGCGAAAGGGATTCCTACGAGCAGTACTTC. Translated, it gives CATSERDSYEQYF.

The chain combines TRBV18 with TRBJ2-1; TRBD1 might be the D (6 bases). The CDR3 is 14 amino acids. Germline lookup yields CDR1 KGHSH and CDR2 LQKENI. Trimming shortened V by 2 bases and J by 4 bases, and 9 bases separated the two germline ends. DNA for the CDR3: TGTGCCAGCTCACCAGGGGGCCGGTACAATGAGCAGTTCTTC. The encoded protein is CASSPGGRYNEQFF.

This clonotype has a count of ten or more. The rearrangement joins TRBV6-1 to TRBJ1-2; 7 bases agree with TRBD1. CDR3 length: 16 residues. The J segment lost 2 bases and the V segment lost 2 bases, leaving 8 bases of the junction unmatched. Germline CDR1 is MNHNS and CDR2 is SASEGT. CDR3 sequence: CASSETGDDLNYGYTF. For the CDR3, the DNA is TGTGCCAGCAGTGAAACAGGGGACGATTTAAACTATGGCTACACCTTC.

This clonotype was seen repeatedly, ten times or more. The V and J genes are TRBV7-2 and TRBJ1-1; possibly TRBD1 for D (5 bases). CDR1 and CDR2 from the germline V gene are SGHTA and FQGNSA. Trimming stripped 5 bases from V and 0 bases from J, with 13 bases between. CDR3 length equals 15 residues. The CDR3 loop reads CASSLGGTLNTEAFF. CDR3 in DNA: TGTGCCAGCAGCCTTGGGGGTACACTGAACACTGAAGCTTTCTTT.

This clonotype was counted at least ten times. CDR3 bases: TGCAGTGCTACTGGTCAAATCTATGGCTACACCTTC. It encodes CSATGQIYGYTF. This chain connects TRBV20-1 to TRBJ1-2; D remains unclear. Germline V gene sequence: CDR1 DFQATT, CDR2 SNEGSKA (reference sequence). This CDR3 is 12 amino acids long. The V gene lost 4 bases and the J gene lost 4 bases, with 10 bases spanning the gap.